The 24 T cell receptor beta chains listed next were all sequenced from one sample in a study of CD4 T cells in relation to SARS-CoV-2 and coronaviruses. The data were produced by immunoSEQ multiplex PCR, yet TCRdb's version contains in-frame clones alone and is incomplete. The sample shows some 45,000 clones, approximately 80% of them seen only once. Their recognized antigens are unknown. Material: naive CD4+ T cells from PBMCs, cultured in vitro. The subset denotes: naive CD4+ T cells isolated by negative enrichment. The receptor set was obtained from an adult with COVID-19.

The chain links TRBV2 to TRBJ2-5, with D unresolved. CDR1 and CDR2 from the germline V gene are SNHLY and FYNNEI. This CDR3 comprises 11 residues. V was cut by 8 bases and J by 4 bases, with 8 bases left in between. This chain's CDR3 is CASSLRETQYF. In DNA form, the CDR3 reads TGTGCCAGCTCCCTGAGAGAGACCCAGTACTTC.

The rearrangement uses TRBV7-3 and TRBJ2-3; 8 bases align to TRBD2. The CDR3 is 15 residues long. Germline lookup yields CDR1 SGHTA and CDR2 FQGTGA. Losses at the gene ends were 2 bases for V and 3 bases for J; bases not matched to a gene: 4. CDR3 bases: TGTGCCAGCAGCTTAGCGGGAGGTAGAACAGATACGCAGTATTTT. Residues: CASSLAGGRTDTQYF.

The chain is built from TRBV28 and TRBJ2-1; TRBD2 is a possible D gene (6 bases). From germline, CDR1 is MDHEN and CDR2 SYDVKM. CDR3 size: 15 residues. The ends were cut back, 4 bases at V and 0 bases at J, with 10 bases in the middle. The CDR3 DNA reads TGTGCCAGCAGTTCTATCGGGGGCTCCTACAATGAGCAGTTCTTC. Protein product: CASSSIGGSYNEQFF.

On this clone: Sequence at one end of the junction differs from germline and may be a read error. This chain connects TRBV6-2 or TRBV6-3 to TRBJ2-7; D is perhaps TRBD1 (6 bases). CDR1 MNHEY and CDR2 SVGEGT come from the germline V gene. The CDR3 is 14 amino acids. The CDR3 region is CASSNAVGQSLPCF. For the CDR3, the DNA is TGTGCCAGCAGTAACGCCGTCGGACAGTCACTTCCCTGCTTC.

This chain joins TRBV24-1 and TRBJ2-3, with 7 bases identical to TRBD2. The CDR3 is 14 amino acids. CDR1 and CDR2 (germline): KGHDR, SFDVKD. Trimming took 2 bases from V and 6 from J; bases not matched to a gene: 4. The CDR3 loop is CATSDWGGMDTQYF. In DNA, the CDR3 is TGTGCCACCAGTGATTGGGGGGGTATGGATACGCAGTATTTT.

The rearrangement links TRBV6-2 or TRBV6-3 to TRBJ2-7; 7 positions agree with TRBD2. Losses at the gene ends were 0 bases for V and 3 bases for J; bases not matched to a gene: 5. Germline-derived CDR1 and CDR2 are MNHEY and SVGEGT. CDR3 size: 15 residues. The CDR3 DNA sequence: TGTGCCAGCAGTTACTCGTACACGGGGGGCTACGAGCAGTACTTC. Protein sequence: CASSYSYTGGYEQYF.

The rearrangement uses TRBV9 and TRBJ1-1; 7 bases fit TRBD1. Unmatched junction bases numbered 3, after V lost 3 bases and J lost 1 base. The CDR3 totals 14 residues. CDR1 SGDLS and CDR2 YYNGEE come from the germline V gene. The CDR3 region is CASSGGTENTEAFF. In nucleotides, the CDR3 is TGTGCCAGCAGCGGCGGGACAGAGAACACTGAAGCTTTCTTT.

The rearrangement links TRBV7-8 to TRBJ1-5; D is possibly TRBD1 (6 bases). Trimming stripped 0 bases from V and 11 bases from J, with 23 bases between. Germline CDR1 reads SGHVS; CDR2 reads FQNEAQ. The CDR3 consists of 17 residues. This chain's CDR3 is CASSLARVRTARVAQHF. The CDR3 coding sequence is TGTGCCAGCAGCTTAGCGCGCGTTAGGACAGCCCGTGTAGCCCAGCATTTT.

The CDR3 loop reads CASSPTSTDTQYF. The CDR3 DNA reads as TGCGCCAGCAGCCCCACCAGCACAGATACGCAGTATTTT. The chain couples TRBV5-1 to TRBJ2-3; no reliable D call. The V end was cut by 4 bases, the J end by 0 bases, with 6 bases between. The CDR3 runs 13 residues. Germline CDR1 reads SGHRS; CDR2 reads YFSETQ.

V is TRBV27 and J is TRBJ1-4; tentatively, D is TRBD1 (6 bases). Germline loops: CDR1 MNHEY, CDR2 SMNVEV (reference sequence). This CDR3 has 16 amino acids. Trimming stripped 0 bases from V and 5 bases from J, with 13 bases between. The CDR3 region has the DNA TGTGCCAGCAGTTTATCTCCACTCGGACAGAATGAAAAACTGTTTTTT. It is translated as CASSLSPLGQNEKLFF.

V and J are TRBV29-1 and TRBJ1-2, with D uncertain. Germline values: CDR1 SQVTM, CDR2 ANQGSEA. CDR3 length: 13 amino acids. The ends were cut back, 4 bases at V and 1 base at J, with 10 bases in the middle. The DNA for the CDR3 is TGCAGCGTTGGCTACGGCAGTAACTATGGCTACACCTTC. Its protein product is CSVGYGSNYGYTF.

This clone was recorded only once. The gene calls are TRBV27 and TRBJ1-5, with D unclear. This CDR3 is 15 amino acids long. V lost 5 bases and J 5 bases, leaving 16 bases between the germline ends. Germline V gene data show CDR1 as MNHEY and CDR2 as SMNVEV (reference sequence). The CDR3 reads CASSPMEGEDQPQHF. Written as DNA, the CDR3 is TGTGCCAGCAGTCCAATGGAGGGAGAGGATCAGCCCCAGCATTTT.

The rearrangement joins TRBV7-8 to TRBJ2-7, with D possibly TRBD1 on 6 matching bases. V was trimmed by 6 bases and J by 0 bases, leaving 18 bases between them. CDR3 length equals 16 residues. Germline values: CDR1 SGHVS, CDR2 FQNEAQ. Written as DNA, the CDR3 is TGTGCCAGCAGGCAACTCTCCAGGGGAAGCTCCTACGAGCAGTACTTC. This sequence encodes CASRQLSRGSSYEQYF.

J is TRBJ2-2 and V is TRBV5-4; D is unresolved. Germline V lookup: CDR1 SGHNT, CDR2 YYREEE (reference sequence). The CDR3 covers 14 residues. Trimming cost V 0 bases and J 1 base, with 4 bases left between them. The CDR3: CASSLGMNTGELFF. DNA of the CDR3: TGTGCCAGCAGCTTGGGGATGAACACCGGGGAGCTGTTTTTT.

The CDR3, as DNA: TGTGCCAGCAGCCAACAGGACAGGGGGAATGAAAAACTGTTTTTT. This codes for CASSQQDRGNEKLFF. J is TRBJ1-4 and V is TRBV3-1 (or the pseudogene TRBV3-2); 10 bases are shared with TRBD1. This CDR3 region has 15 residues. CDR1 LGHDT and CDR2 YNNKEL come from the germline V gene (reference sequence). Trimming took 2 bases from V and 5 from J; bases not matched to a gene: 2.

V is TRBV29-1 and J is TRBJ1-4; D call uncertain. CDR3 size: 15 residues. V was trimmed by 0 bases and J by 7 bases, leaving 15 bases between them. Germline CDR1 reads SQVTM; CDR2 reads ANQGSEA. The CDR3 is CSVEESWSAGEKLFF. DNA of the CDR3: TGCAGCGTTGAAGAGTCTTGGTCGGCGGGTGAAAAACTGTTTTTT. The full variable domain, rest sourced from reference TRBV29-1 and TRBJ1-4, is SAVISQKPSRDICQRGTSLTIQCQVDSQVTMMFWYRQQPGQSLTLIATANQGSEATYESGFVIDKFPISRPNLTFSTLTVSNMSPEDSSIYLCSVEESWSAGEKLFFGSGTQLSVL.

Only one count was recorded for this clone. CDR3: CASNPQGPNQPQHF. The CDR3 coding sequence is TGTGCCAGCAACCCACAGGGCCCCAATCAGCCCCAGCATTTT. The chain recombines TRBV2 with TRBJ1-5; a weak D match, TRBD1 (6 bases). Looked up from germline, CDR1 is SNHLY and CDR2 is FYNNEI. Trimming left V 7 bases short and J 3 bases short, with 13 bases between. CDR3 size: 14 residues.

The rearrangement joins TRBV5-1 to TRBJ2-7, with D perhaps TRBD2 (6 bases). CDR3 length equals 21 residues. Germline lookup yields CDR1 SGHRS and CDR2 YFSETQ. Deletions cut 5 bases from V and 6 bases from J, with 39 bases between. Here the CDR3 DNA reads TGCGCCAGCAGAAACACGTCCGCGGGCGCTAGCGAGAAAGGAGGTGGGAGCGAGCAGTACTTC. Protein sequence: CASRNTSAGASEKGGGSEQYF.

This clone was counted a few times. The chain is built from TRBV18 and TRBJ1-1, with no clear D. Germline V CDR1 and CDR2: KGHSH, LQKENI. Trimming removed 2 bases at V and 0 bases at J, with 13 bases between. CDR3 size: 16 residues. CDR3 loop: CASSPSKSRVNTEAFF. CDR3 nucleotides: TGTGCCAGCTCACCAAGTAAGTCGCGGGTGAACACTGAAGCTTTCTTT.

CDR3: CSVELRDRGLEQYF. DNA of the CDR3: TGCAGCGTTGAGTTGCGAGACAGGGGATTGGAGCAGTACTTC. This chain joins TRBV29-1 and TRBJ2-7; 8 positions match TRBD1. Germline V gene data show CDR1 as SQVTM and CDR2 as ANQGSEA. This CDR3 is 14 amino acids long. After removal of 3 bases from V and 7 bases from J, the junction contained 11 bases not matched to a gene.

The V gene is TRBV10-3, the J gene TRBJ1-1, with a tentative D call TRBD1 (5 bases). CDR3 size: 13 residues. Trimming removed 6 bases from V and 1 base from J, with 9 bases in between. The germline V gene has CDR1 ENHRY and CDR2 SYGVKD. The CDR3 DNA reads TGTGCCATCAGCAGAACAGGGAACACTGAAGCTTTCTTT. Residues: CAISRTGNTEAFF.

The CDR3 here is CASSFVLDTQYF. CDR3 DNA: TGTGCCAGCAGCTTCGTTCTAGATACGCAGTATTTT. The chain couples TRBV7-9 to TRBJ2-3; D gene unclear. V shed 3 bases and J shed 5 bases, with 6 bases lying between them. CDR3 size: 12 residues. Germline CDR1 SEHNR, CDR2 FQNEAQ (reference sequence). The full variable domain, completed using reference TRBV7-9 and TRBJ2-3, is DTGVSQNPRHKITKRGQNVTFRCDPISEHNRLYWYRQTLGQGPEFLTYFQNEAQLEKSRLLSDRFSAERPKGSFSTLEIQRTEQGDSAMYLCASSFVLDTQYFGPGTRLTVL.

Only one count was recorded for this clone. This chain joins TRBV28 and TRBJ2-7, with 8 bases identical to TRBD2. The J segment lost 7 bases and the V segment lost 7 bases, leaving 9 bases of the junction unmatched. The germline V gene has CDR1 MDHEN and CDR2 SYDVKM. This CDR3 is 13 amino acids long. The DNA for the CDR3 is TGTGCCAGCACGGGACTAGGGCCTAGGGAGCAGTACTTC. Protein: CASTGLGPREQYF.

In nucleotides, the CDR3 is TGTGCCAGCAGGAACGGGTGGGACTATGGCTACACCTTC. It encodes CASRNGWDYGYTF. This chain joins TRBV6-5 and TRBJ1-2; D remains unclear. V lost 6 bases, J lost 3 bases, and 11 bases lay in between. Germline CDR1 MNHEY, CDR2 SVGAGI. This CDR3 region has 13 residues.